The T cell receptor beta chain under discussion was sequenced for a study of cytomegalovirus exposure and HLA in healthy donors. Whole-study results and caveats: According to a later analysis, donors in an Asian-associated ancestry cluster reportedly had fewer N-insertions than the approximately 620-donor mean.

Of note for this clone: Its cognate antigen is unknown.

The PCR used 60 Vbeta and 13 Jbeta primers. Here immunoSEQ multiplex PCR was the method, and the copy in TCRdb shows in-frame clones only, minus some. The data contain approximately 150,000 clones, around four fifths of them singletons. These donors counted as nominally healthy when sampled, but unrecorded immune exposures were likely. CDR3 length equals 15 residues. The ends were cut back, 7 bases at V and 0 bases at J, with 13 bases in the middle. Germline assignment: CDR1 LNHDA and CDR2 SQIVND (reference sequence). This TCR was recovered from a woman between 45 and 60 years old in good health and CMV-seronegative. The chain employs TRBV19 and TRBJ1-5; TRBD1 is a possible D gene (5 bases). Sequenced material: PBMCs. For the CDR3, the DNA is TGTGCCAGTACCCCGGGGGGGAGTAGCAATCAGCCCCAGCATTTT. Translated, it gives CASTPGGSSNQPQHF.